These 27 T cell receptor beta chains were sequenced from one sample in a study of CD8+ T cells in alopecia areata. Regarding treatment: oral pan-JAK inhibitor, 5-10 mg twice daily. Following extraction, RNA underwent reverse transcription to cDNA, which served as the sequencing template. Generated by immunoSEQ multiplex PCR, the TCRdb table keeps only in-frame clones and is missing some. The sample holds roughly 100,000 clones, more than 55% seen once. The source material was CD8+ T cells sorted from blood, sampled at week 4, from a patient treated with tofacitinib. These TCRs come from a human donor with alopecia areata.

This clone showed up just a few times. V is TRBV5-4 and J is TRBJ2-3; 13 bases agree with TRBD2. Germline trimming cut 4 bases from V and 2 bases from J; bases unmatched to any gene: 10. The CDR3 runs 18 residues. Germline V CDR1 and CDR2: SGHNT, YYREEE (reference sequence). CDR3 sequence (DNA): TGTGCCAGCAGCCTACTAGCGGGGGGGCCACCTTTCACAGATACGCAGTATTTT. Encoded protein: CASSLLAGGPPFTDTQYF.

The chain carries TRBV27 and TRBJ2-6, with 11 positions matching TRBD1. Germline V gives CDR1 MNHEY, CDR2 SMNVEV (reference sequence). After removal of 6 bases from V and 5 bases from J, the junction contained 12 bases not matched to a gene. The CDR3 is 18 residues long. This CDR3 is CASSSGTGGPVWANVLTF. CDR3 nucleotides: TGTGCCAGCAGCTCCGGGACAGGGGGTCCCGTCTGGGCCAACGTCCTGACTTTC.

This clone was seen a handful of times. V gene TRBV7-9 combines with J gene TRBJ1-6, with a tentative D call TRBD1 (5 bases). The V end was cut by 1 base, the J end by 5 bases, with 12 bases between. Germline CDR1 is SEHNR and CDR2 is FQNEAQ (reference sequence). The CDR3 covers 16 residues. The CDR3 bases are TGTGCCAGCAGCTTAGGAGAAGGGACGGATAATTCACCCCTCCACTTT. Amino acid sequence: CASSLGEGTDNSPLHF.

The V call is TRBV14, the J call TRBJ2-5; D may be TRBD1 (5 bases). CDR3 size: 17 residues. The V end was cut by 0 bases, the J end by 2 bases, with 16 bases between. The germline gives CDR1 SGHDN, CDR2 FVKESK. Here the CDR3 DNA reads TGTGCCAGCAGCCAAGACTTCTTATTACAGGCACAAGAGACCCAGTACTTC. It yields the protein CASSQDFLLQAQETQYF.

This rearrangement joins TRBV13 to TRBJ2-5; 7 bases agree with TRBD1. Germline CDR1 reads PRHDT; CDR2 reads FYEKMQ (reference sequence). This CDR3 is 16 amino acids long. Trimming at V came to 3 bases and at J to 0 bases, leaving 7 bases not matched to a gene. The CDR3 bases are TGTGCCAGCAGCTTCCGGGACAGTGATTACCAAGAGACCCAGTACTTC. Protein product: CASSFRDSDYQETQYF.

The chain is built from TRBV10-3 and TRBJ2-5; unclear D gene. The V end lost 2 bases, the J end lost 1 base, and 8 bases lay between the germline ends. The germline CDR1 and CDR2 sequences are ENHRY and SYGVKD. This CDR3 has 14 residues. The CDR3 protein is CAISEPGGQETQYF. Written as DNA, the CDR3 is TGTGCCATCAGTGAGCCTGGCGGCCAAGAGACCCAGTACTTC.

This clone was detected only a few times. This chain's CDR3 is CASSFQGEQFF. CDR3 coding DNA: TGTGCCAGCAGCTTTCAGGGGGAGCAGTTCTTC. The chain couples TRBV7-2 to TRBJ2-1; tentative D call: TRBD1 (6 bases). The CDR3 has 11 amino acids. Trimming cost V 3 bases and J 10 bases, with 7 bases left between them. The V gene's germline CDR1 is SGHTA and CDR2 FQGNSA.

Details on this clone: The identical CDR3 is also encoded by other nucleotide sequences in the sample. The rearrangement links TRBV7-9 to TRBJ2-5; unclear D gene. Per the germline V gene, CDR1 is SEHNR and CDR2 is FQNEAQ (reference sequence). This CDR3 comprises 14 residues. V lost 0 bases and J 2 bases, leaving 7 bases between the germline ends. CDR3 in amino acids: CASSLAGVQETQYF. The CDR3 bases are TGTGCCAGCAGCTTAGCAGGTGTTCAAGAGACCCAGTACTTC.

The chain joins TRBV23-1 to TRBJ2-1, with D possibly being TRBD1 (5 bases). TRBV23-1 belongs to the ORF category, with a function that is uncertain. The V end was cut by 4 bases, the J end by 3 bases, with 13 bases between. There are 15 residues in the CDR3. The CDR3 DNA reads as TGCGCCAGCAGTCCGGGTCGCAGGGTCTACAATGAGCAGTTCTTC. It specifies CASSPGRRVYNEQFF.

This chain uses TRBV4-3 with TRBJ2-5; possible D gene TRBD2, 5 bases. Per the germline V gene, CDR1 is LGHNA and CDR2 is YSLEER. The V and J ends lost 0 bases and 5 bases respectively, with 13 bases between them. This CDR3 has 15 amino acids. The CDR3, as DNA: TGCGCCAGCAGCCAAGATCGAGGGAGCGGTGAGACCCAGTACTTC. Its translation: CASSQDRGSGETQYF.

The chain couples TRBV5-1 to TRBJ1-2; 7 positions agree with TRBD1. Germline loops: CDR1 SGHRS, CDR2 YFSETQ. After removal of 7 bases from V and 5 bases from J, the junction contained 14 bases not matched to a gene. The CDR3 runs to 15 residues. This chain's CDR3 is CASGKVGETGYGYTF. DNA for the CDR3: TGCGCCAGCGGAAAGGTTGGTGAGACAGGGTATGGCTACACCTTC.

The J gene is TRBJ2-6, the V gene TRBV9; 7 bases match TRBD2. Germline values: CDR1 SGDLS, CDR2 YYNGEE. The length of the CDR3 is 16 residues. Trimming took 5 bases from V and 2 from J; bases not matched to a gene: 7. CDR3 coding DNA: TGTGCCAGCAGTGATCCCGGGGGGACTGGGGCCAACGTCCTGACTTTC. Protein sequence: CASSDPGGTGANVLTF.

The chain carries TRBV14 and TRBJ2-5; D is unclear. Trimming stripped 0 bases from V and 2 bases from J, with 10 bases between. Looked up from germline, CDR1 is SGHDN and CDR2 is FVKESK. This CDR3 is 15 amino acids long. The CDR3 DNA follows: TGTGCCAGCAGCCAAGATGCCGTCAATCAAGAGACCCAGTACTTC. This translates into CASSQDAVNQETQYF.

This clone occurred a few times. CDR3 DNA sequence: TGTGCCAGCAGTTACTCCAGTACCCTCGTCGCAGATACGCAGTATTTT. Amino acids: CASSYSSTLVADTQYF. V gene TRBV6-5 combines with J gene TRBJ2-3; no clear D. Germline lookup yields CDR1 MNHEY and CDR2 SVGAGI. V was cut by 0 bases and J by 4 bases, with 14 bases left in between. The CDR3 spans 16 residues.

The rearrangement links TRBV29-1 to TRBJ2-1, with D perhaps matching TRBD2 (6 bases). This CDR3 contains 14 residues. The V end was cut by 1 base, the J end by 5 bases, with 12 bases between. The germline V gene has CDR1 SQVTM and CDR2 ANQGSEA. In nucleotides, the CDR3 is TGCAGCGTTGAAGGGGAGGTAGCTAACAATGAGCAGTTCTTC. Its translation: CSVEGEVANNEQFF.

The chain combines TRBV7-3 with TRBJ2-6; D call uncertain. CDR3 length: 15 residues. Trimming pared 4 bases from V and 0 bases from J, leaving 7 bases between. Per the germline V gene, CDR1 is SGHTA and CDR2 is FQGTGA. CDR3 nucleotide sequence: TGTGCCAGCAGCTATACAAACTCTGGGGCCAACGTCCTGACTTTC. This translates into CASSYTNSGANVLTF.

This clone has only a few counts. This rearrangement joins TRBV13 to TRBJ2-1; the match to TRBD1 covers 9 bases. CDR1 and CDR2 from the germline V gene are PRHDT and FYEKMQ (reference sequence). This CDR3 has 15 residues. V dropped 5 bases and J dropped 5; count of bases not matched to a gene: 7. CDR3 DNA: TGTGCCAGCAGCCTGGGACAGGGCCCCCACAATGAGCAGTTCTTC. Translating it yields CASSLGQGPHNEQFF.

The chain couples TRBV15 to TRBJ1-1, with 7 bases identical to TRBD1. This CDR3 spans 13 amino acids. V shed 8 bases, J shed 2 bases, and the junction held 5 bases outside the gene matches. CDR1 and CDR2 from the germline V gene are LNHNV and YYDKDF (reference sequence). This CDR3 is CATGDRVNTEAFF. DNA for the CDR3: TGTGCCACCGGAGACAGGGTTAACACTGAAGCTTTCTTT.

The V call is TRBV19, the J call TRBJ2-1, with no clear D. V was clipped by 9 bases and J by 6 bases, with 12 bases between them. CDR3 length: 12 residues. From germline, CDR1 is LNHDA and CDR2 SQIVND (reference sequence). The CDR3 DNA reads TGTGCCAGCCGAACCCTGGGCAATGAGCAGTTCTTC. Amino acid sequence: CASRTLGNEQFF.

This chain links TRBV5-1 with TRBJ2-2; TRBD2 agrees at 7 bases. CDR1 SGHRS and CDR2 YFSETQ come from the germline V gene. The CDR3 has 16 residues. V trimming: 0 bases; J trimming: 5 bases; junction bases outside the gene matches: 7. The chain's CDR3 is CASSLGRGRGTGELFF. In DNA, the CDR3 is TGCGCCAGCAGCTTGGGGCGCGGGAGAGGTACCGGGGAGCTGTTTTTT.

The V and J genes are TRBV7-8 and TRBJ2-7, with 12 bases lining up with TRBD2. Germline V gene lookup returns CDR1 SGHVS and CDR2 FQNEAQ. This CDR3 is built from 15 residues. V lost 4 bases to trimming and J lost 1 base; unmatched junction nucleotides: 2. This chain's CDR3 is CASSSGTSGSYEQYF. In DNA form, the CDR3 reads TGTGCCAGCAGCTCTGGGACTAGCGGGTCCTACGAGCAGTACTTC.

V is TRBV5-4 and J is TRBJ2-5; D may be TRBD1 or TRBD2 (5 bases each). CDR1 is SGHNT and CDR2 is YYREEE in the germline V gene (reference sequence). This CDR3 is 14 amino acids long. Trimming removed 4 bases from V and 5 bases from J, with 15 bases in between. The CDR3 sequence is CASSPLGRDETQYF. CDR3 nucleotide sequence: TGTGCCAGCAGCCCACTGGGCAGGGACGAGACCCAGTACTTC. The full variable domain, completed using reference TRBV5-4 and TRBJ2-5, is ETGVTQSPTHLIKTRGQQVTLRCSSQSGHNTVSWYQQALGQGPQFIFQYYREEENGRGNFPPRFSGLQFPNYSSELNVNALELDDSALYLCASSPLGRDETQYFGPGTRLLVL.

This clone was found a few times. The genes are TRBV30 and TRBJ1-1, with a weak D call TRBD1 (5 bases). This CDR3 region has 15 residues. Germline CDR1 and CDR2: GTSNPN and SVGIG (reference sequence). Trimming removed 3 bases at V and 6 bases at J, with 20 bases between. Here the CDR3 DNA reads TGTGCCTGGAGGGATCGGGGACCCGCGGGGCCTGAAGCTTTCTTT. Amino acid sequence: CAWRDRGPAGPEAFF.

The rearrangement links TRBV15 to TRBJ2-1; TRBD2 matches 7 bases. CDR3 size: 13 residues. The V gene's germline CDR1 is LNHNV and CDR2 YYDKDF (reference sequence). V gave up 7 bases and J gave up 0 bases; unmatched junction bases: 0. Written as DNA, the CDR3 is TGTGCCACCAAGCGGGGCTCCTACAATGAGCAGTTCTTC. Amino acid sequence: CATKRGSYNEQFF. The full variable domain, its missing parts supplied by reference TRBV15 and TRBJ2-1, is DAMVIQNPRYQVTQFGKPVTLSCSQTLNHNVMYWYQQKSSQAPKLLFHYYDKDFNNEADTPDNFQSRRPNTSFCFLDIRSPGLGDTAMYLCATKRGSYNEQFFGPGTRLTVL.

V and J are TRBV4-1 and TRBJ1-2; D is ambiguous. Per germline, CDR1 MGHRA and CDR2 YSYEKL. This CDR3 has 14 amino acids. V shed 0 bases and J shed 4 bases, with 9 bases lying between them. CDR3 sequence: CASSQDRSVYGYTF. CDR3 nucleotides: TGCGCCAGCAGCCAAGATAGATCCGTCTATGGCTACACCTTC.

Only a few counts were recorded for this clone. The chain carries TRBV28 and TRBJ1-2, with TRBD1 identical over 7 bases. CDR3 length equals 13 residues. Germline trimming cut 4 bases from V and 8 bases from J; bases unmatched to any gene: 7. The V gene's germline CDR1 is MDHEN and CDR2 SYDVKM. CDR3 loop: CASSSQGVRGYTF. The CDR3 region has the DNA TGTGCCAGCAGTTCCCAGGGGGTCCGCGGCTACACCTTC.

Written as DNA, the CDR3 is TGTGCCAGCAGCTCATCAGGGGAGGGTAGGGAAGCTTTCTTT. Protein product: CASSSSGEGREAFF. J is TRBJ1-1 and V is TRBV7-9; tentatively, D is TRBD1 (6 bases). V lost 4 bases and J 8 bases, leaving 17 bases between the germline ends. The CDR3 contains 14 residues. Germline CDR1 and CDR2: SEHNR and FQNEAQ (reference sequence).